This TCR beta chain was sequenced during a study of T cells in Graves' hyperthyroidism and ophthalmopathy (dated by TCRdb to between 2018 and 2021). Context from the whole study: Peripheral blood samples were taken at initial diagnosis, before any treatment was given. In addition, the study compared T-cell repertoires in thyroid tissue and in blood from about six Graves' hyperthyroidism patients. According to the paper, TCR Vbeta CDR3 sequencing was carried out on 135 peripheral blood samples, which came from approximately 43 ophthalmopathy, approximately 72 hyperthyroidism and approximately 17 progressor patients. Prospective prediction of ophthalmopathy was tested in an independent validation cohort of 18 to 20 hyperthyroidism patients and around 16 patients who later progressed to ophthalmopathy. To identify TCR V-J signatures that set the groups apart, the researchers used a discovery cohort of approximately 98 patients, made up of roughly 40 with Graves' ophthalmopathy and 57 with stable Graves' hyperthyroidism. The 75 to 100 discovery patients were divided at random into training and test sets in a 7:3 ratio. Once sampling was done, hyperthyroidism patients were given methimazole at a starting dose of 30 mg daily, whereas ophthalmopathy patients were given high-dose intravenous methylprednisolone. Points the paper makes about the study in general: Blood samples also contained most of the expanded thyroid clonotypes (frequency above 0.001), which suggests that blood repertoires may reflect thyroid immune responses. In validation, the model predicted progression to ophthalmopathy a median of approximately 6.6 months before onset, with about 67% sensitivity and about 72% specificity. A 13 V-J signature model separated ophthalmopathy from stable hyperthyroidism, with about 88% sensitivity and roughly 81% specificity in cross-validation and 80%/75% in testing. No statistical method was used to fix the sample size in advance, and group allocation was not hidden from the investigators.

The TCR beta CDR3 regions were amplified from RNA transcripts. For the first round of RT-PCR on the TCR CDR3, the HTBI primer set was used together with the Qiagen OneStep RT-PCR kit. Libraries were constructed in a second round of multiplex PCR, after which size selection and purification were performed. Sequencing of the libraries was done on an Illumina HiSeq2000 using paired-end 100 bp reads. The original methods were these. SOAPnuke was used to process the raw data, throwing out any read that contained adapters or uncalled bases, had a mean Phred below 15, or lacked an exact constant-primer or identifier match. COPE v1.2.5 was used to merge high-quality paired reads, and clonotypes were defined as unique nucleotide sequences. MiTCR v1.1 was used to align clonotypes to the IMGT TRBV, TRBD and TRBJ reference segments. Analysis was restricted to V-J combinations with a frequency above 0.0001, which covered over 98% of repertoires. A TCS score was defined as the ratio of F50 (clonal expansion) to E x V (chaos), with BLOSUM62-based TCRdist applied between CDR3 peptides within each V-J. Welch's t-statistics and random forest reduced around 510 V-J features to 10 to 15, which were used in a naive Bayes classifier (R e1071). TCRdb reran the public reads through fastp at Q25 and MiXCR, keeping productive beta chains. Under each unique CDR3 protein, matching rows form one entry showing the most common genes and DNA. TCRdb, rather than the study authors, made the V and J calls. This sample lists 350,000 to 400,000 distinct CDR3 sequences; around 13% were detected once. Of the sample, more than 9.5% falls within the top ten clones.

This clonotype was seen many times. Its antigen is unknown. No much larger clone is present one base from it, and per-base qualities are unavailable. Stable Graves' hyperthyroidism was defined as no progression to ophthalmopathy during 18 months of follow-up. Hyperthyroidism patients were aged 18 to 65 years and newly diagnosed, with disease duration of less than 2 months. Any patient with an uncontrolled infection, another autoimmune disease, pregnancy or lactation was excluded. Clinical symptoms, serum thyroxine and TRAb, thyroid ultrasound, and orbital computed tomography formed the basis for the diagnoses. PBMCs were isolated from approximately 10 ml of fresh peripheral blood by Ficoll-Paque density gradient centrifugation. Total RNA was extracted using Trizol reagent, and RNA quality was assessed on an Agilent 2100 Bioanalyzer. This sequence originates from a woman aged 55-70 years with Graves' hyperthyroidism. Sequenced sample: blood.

The base sequence is TGCGCCAGCAGCTCCGGGACAGCCCAAGAGACCCAGTACTTC. Its translation is CASSSGTAQETQYF. Recombination joined TRBV5-1 with TRBJ2-5; TRBD1 fits 7 bases in the junction. The CDR3 starts with the cysteine, ends with the phenylalanine, and has 14 residues. The read is trimmed to its CDR3 DNA, 42 bases read in frame from base 1. CDR1 SGHRS and CDR2 YFSETQ are derived from the germline V gene. Clipping removes 3 bases from V and 1 base from J, with 3 as the unmatched junction base count.